This T cell receptor (beta chain) was profiled in a study of cytomegalovirus exposure and HLA in healthy donors. Study-wide points: Being productive about 90% or about 30% of the time was typical of most TCR beta V segments in an earlier analysis. DRB1 had the most TCR associations and HLA-C the fewest, a later analysis found, with rates varying by HLA locus. Cytomegalovirus status, reportedly, was diagnosed with high specificity and sensitivity by the classifier.

In regard to this clone: No antigen is known for it.

Primers included in the PCR were 60 Vbeta and 13 Jbeta primers. The data were produced by immunoSEQ multiplex PCR, yet TCRdb's version contains in-frame clones alone and is incomplete. The table has about 120,000 clones, approximately 72% seen once. The sample consisted of PBMCs. The receptor was isolated from a man in his late teens or twenties in good health and CMV-seronegative.

The CDR3 region is CASSPIPRRTEAFF. The DNA for the CDR3 is TGTGCCAGCAGCCCTATCCCCAGGAGGACTGAAGCTTTCTTT. The chain joins TRBV28 to TRBJ1-1; D not certain. Germline assignment: CDR1 MDHEN and CDR2 SYDVKM. The CDR3 extends over 14 amino acids. Deletions cut 6 bases from V and 5 bases from J, with 16 bases between.